This note documents a single T cell receptor (beta chain) sequence. This PCR relied on a set of 60 Vbeta primers and 13 Jbeta primers. Clones were read by immunoSEQ multiplex PCR, and TCRdb kept only the in-frame ones, dropping some. This repertoire shows 63,000 or so clones, 65% to 85% found once; its top ten account for about 2.8%. The sample comes from a study of cytomegalovirus exposure and HLA in healthy donors. Sequenced input: PBMCs. The TCR originated in a woman aged 30 to 39 in good health and CMV-seronegative.

DNA for the CDR3: TGCGCCAGCAGCTTGACAGAACGAAACACTGAAGCTTTCTTT. It specifies CASSLTERNTEAFF. The chain joins TRBV5-1 to TRBJ1-1; D is undetermined. This CDR3 has 14 residues. V was cut by 1 base and J by 2 bases, with 9 bases left in between. Germline V gives CDR1 SGHRS, CDR2 YFSETQ.